One T cell receptor (beta chain) is described in this entry. In the authors' methods: Amplification with reference gene primers provided the estimates of nucleated cell counts. Libraries were prepared by immunoSEQ multiplex PCR; TCRdb keeps only in-frame clonotypes and omits some of them. Clone size and V and J calls were adopted from that table, with D and trimming inferred from the DNA. The sample carries roughly 92,000 clones, around 90% recorded once. The data were taken from a study of blood T cell repertoires in COVID-19. Study information: From the United States, Italy and Spain came samples of acute and convalescent COVID-19.

The V segment lost 7 bases and the J segment 4 bases; nucleotides outside the gene matches: 8. This CDR3 region has 14 residues. Germline V gene lookup returns CDR1 ENHRY and CDR2 SYGVKD. The origin of this receptor is a woman aged 80 or over with acute or convalescent COVID-19. Sequencing was performed on peripheral blood. This sequence joins TRBV10-3 and TRBJ1-1; 8 nucleotides line up with TRBD1. The CDR3 coding sequence is TGTGCCATCAAGAATGCAGGGGGCGTCACTGAAGCTTTCTTT. This sequence encodes CAIKNAGGVTEAFF.